The present TCR beta chain was sequenced within a study of blood T cell repertoires in COVID-19. Study summary: In each case, the material was cDNA or gDNA derived from T cells, B-cell-depleted T cells, or PBMCs.

Measured with immunoSEQ multiplex PCR; TCRdb has only the in-frame clones, and not every one. The table has about 200,000 clones, roughly 88% seen once. Participants were aged about 18 to 90 years, lived in around 25 US areas, and enrolled virtually. The study assigned cohorts using participant-reported clinical history. CDR3 length: 13 residues. Trimming stripped 4 bases from V and 7 bases from J, with 13 bases between. The TCR comes from a man aged 40-50 years with acute COVID-19. Sequencing was carried out using PBMCs or T cells enriched from blood (not recorded which). V is TRBV12-3 or TRBV12-4 and J is TRBJ2-5, with D possibly matching TRBD2 (5 bases). The chain's CDR3 is CASSSLPRGTQYF. The CDR3 bases are TGTGCCAGCAGTTCTCTCCCTCGGGGGACCCAGTACTTC.